A selection of T cell receptor beta chains follows, all from one sample in a study of T-cell memory formation after mild COVID-19. TCRdb used MiXCR to reprocess the 5' RACE reads, holding one entry per CDR3 protein. Seen here are hundreds of thousands of distinct CDR3 sequences, around a quarter observed once, and the top ten hold 9.5% to 15%. The sequenced sample consisted of PBMCs or a T cell subset sorted from them (not recorded which). These receptors were taken from an adult woman who had mild COVID-19 (a few samples of this study predate the infection). Cell type and time point are not known. CDR3s include the opening cysteine and the closing phenylalanine or tryptophan. D genes are given only for firm matches. The listing skips clone size in some rows; elsewhere it reads once, few, many or a size class.

V	size	D	J	DNA	CDR3
TRBV30	few	NA	TRBJ1-2	TGTGCCTGGAGTGTAGGGCGGGCCCTACGTGGCTACACCTTC	CAWSVGRALRGYTF
TRBV4-2	NA	TRBD1	TRBJ2-7	TGTGCCAGCAGCTTGCCGGGACAGTCCTACGAGCAGTACTTC	CASSLPGQSYEQYF
TRBV5-5	NA	NA	TRBJ1-2	TGTGCCAGCAGCTTCCGGACCGATAACTATGGCTACACCTTC	CASSFRTDNYGYTF
TRBV20-1	medium-sized	TRBD1	TRBJ1-2	TGCAGTGCTAGACAAAGGGGACAGGTTATAGGAGGCTACACCTTC	CSARQRGQVIGGYTF
TRBV10-3	NA	NA	TRBJ1-1	TGTGCCATCAGTGATATGAACACTGAAGCTTTCTTT	CAISDMNTEAFF
TRBV7-9	NA	TRBD1	TRBJ2-3	TGTGCCAGCAGCTCTGGACAGGGAATAGATACGCAGTATTTT	CASSSGQGIDTQYF
TRBV5-1	few	TRBD1	TRBJ1-5	TGCGCCAGCAGCTTTCGCCCCTTGGGGTGGGACAGGGGCAATCAGCCCCAGCATTTT	CASSFRPLGWDRGNQPQHF
TRBV12-3/TRBV12-4	NA	TRBD2	TRBJ2-3	TGTGCCAGCAGTTTGCGACTAGCCGGTCCCACAGATACGCAGTATTTT	CASSLRLAGPTDTQYF
TRBV12-3/TRBV12-4	few	TRBD2	TRBJ2-1	TGTGCCAGCAGCCCTGGGACTAGCGGGAGGGCCAAGGGTAATGTGCAGTTCTTC	CASSPGTSGRAKGNVQFF
TRBV5-1	NA	NA	TRBJ2-1	TGCGCCAGCAGCTTGGCCGGCCCGACCTACAATGAGCAGTTCTTC	CASSLAGPTYNEQFF